Here is one TCR beta chain with its context. From germline, CDR1 is MNHNY and CDR2 SVGAGI (reference sequence). CDR3 length equals 14 residues. Trimming removed 3 bases at V and 1 base at J, with 9 bases between. With 60 Vbeta and 13 Jbeta primers, the PCR was carried out. TCRdb's table, derived via immunoSEQ multiplex PCR, lists solely in-frame clones and lacks some. The table has some 140,000 clones, around 75% seen once. The data stem from a study of cytomegalovirus exposure and HLA in healthy donors. This clonotype was obtained from a female donor in good health and CMV-seronegative. The rearrangement links TRBV6-6 to TRBJ1-2; D uncertain. Sequencing input: PBMCs. The CDR3 reads CASSYWASNYGYTF. The CDR3 DNA is TGTGCCAGCAGTTATTGGGCAAGTAACTATGGCTACACCTTC.